This is a list of T cell receptor beta chains from one sample in a study of shared clonotypes between healthy human individuals. The assay was immunoSEQ multiplex PCR, and TCRdb's table has in-frame clones only and misses some. The data contain over 2 million clones, around 92% of them seen just once; the ten biggest clones take up approximately 0.39%. The specimen was naive CD4+ T cells from PBMCs. These receptors originate from a man between 18 and 35 years old in good health. Some clones in this sample may be carry-over from other donors' samples. CDR3s include the opening cysteine and the closing phenylalanine or tryptophan. A D gene is named only where the DNA matches it firmly. Only some rows state a clone size, as once, few, many or a class for expanded clones.

>.|TRBV6-5|TRBJ1-1|.
CASRAGVNTEAFF
TGTGCCAGCAGGGCCGGGGTGAACACTGAAGCTTTCTTT
>.|TRBV7-9|TRBJ1-1|.
CASSFTAGRATEAFF
TGTGCCAGCAGCTTTACCGCGGGCAGGGCGACTGAAGCTTTCTTT
>.|TRBV10-1|TRBJ2-7|TRBD2
CASSESSGSPEQYF
TGCGCCAGCAGTGAGAGTAGCGGGAGCCCCGAGCAGTACTTC
>.|TRBV7-9|TRBJ2-1|.
CASSLAQEIGEQFF
TGTGCCAGCAGCTTAGCGCAGGAGATTGGTGAGCAGTTCTTC
>once|TRBV5-6|TRBJ2-5|TRBD1
CASSLGPSGGQETQYF
TGTGCCAGCAGCTTGGGACCTTCAGGGGGCCAAGAGACCCAGTACTTC
>.|TRBV5-1|TRBJ2-1|.
CASSFSANRVSYNEQFF
TGCGCCAGCAGCTTCTCGGCGAACAGGGTGTCCTACAATGAGCAGTTCTTC
>.|TRBV18|TRBJ2-5|.
CASSPPEGPGGTQYF
TGTGCCAGCTCACCGCCGGAGGGGCCTGGGGGGACCCAGTACTTC
>.|TRBV14|TRBJ1-1|.
CASSQDVWATEAFF
TGTGCCAGCAGCCAAGATGTTTGGGCTACTGAAGCTTTCTTT
>.|TRBV28|TRBJ1-1|.
CASSPGRETEAFF
TGTGCCAGCAGCCCTGGACGGGAGACTGAAGCTTTCTTT
>once|TRBV28|TRBJ1-5|.
CASSLRNSNQPQHF
TGTGCCAGCAGTTTACGAAATAGCAATCAGCCCCAGCATTTT
>.|TRBV6-5|TRBJ1-3|.
CASSWDNNSGNTIYF
TGTGCCAGCAGCTGGGACAATAACTCTGGAAACACCATATATTTT
>.|TRBV9|TRBJ2-3|TRBD2
CASSVVGAGADTQYF
TGTGCCAGCAGCGTAGTTGGAGCGGGAGCAGATACGCAGTATTTT
>.|TRBV28|TRBJ2-5|TRBD2
CASSPTSVVETQYF
TGTGCCAGCAGCCCAACTAGCGTGGTCGAGACCCAGTACTTC
>.|TRBV4-1|TRBJ1-2|TRBD1
CASSPGGQGGHGYTF
TGCGCCAGCAGCCCAGGAGGACAGGGGGGCCATGGCTACACCTTC
>.|TRBV6-5|TRBJ2-5|.
CASSYGQLLTGETQYF
TGTGCCAGCAGTTACGGGCAACTCCTTACTGGGGAGACCCAGTACTTC
>.|TRBV6-1|TRBJ2-2|TRBD1
CASSLRQGTTGELFF
TGTGCCAGCAGTCTCCGACAGGGTACCACCGGGGAGCTGTTTTTT
>.|TRBV7-3|TRBJ2-2|.
CASSLWGNTGELFF
TGTGCCAGCAGCTTATGGGGAAACACCGGGGAGCTGTTTTTT
>.|TRBV5-6|TRBJ1-2|.
CASSSAGGTNYGYTF
TGTGCCAGCAGCTCGGCAGGTGGAACCAACTATGGCTACACCTTC
>once|TRBV9|TRBJ2-1|TRBD2
CASSLLSGSSYNEQFF
TGTGCCAGCAGCCTTCTTAGCGGGAGCTCCTACAATGAGCAGTTCTTC
>.|TRBV11-1|TRBJ1-2|.
CASSNNRDNYGYTF
TGTGCCAGCAGTAACAACAGGGACAACTATGGCTACACCTTC
>.|TRBV28|TRBJ2-3|.
CASSLRTGRGTDTQYF
TGTGCCAGCAGTTTACGCACAGGGAGAGGGACAGATACGCAGTATTTT
>.|TRBV18|TRBJ2-1|.
CASSPPSGPNEQFF
TGTGCCAGCTCACCACCTAGCGGACCCAATGAGCAGTTCTTC
>.|TRBV28|TRBJ2-1|TRBD2
CASRKTSGSNEQFF
TGTGCCAGCAGGAAGACTAGCGGGAGTAATGAGCAGTTCTTC
>.|TRBV4-1|TRBJ2-5|.
CASSQEVNQETQYF
TGCGCCAGCAGCCAAGAAGTTAACCAAGAGACCCAGTACTTC
>few|TRBV7-2|TRBJ1-5|TRBD1
CASSETGGSQPQHF
TGTGCCAGCAGCGAGACAGGGGGTTCCCAGCCCCAGCATTTT
>.|TRBV6-5|TRBJ1-1|.
CASSYSGRRRNTEAFF
TGTGCCAGCAGTTACTCGGGCAGACGGAGGAACACTGAAGCTTTCTTT
>.|TRBV10-3|TRBJ1-2|.
CAISQGTYGYTF
TGTGCCATCAGTCAGGGGACCTATGGCTACACCTTC
>.|TRBV9|TRBJ2-6|TRBD2
CASRPGGSGANVLTF
TGTGCCAGCAGACCGGGGGGCTCTGGGGCCAACGTCCTGACTTTC
>.|TRBV7-2|TRBJ2-3|TRBD2
CASSLTLAGGRSTDTQYF
TGTGCCAGCAGCTTGACGCTAGCGGGAGGGCGCAGCACAGATACGCAGTATTTT
>.|TRBV29-1|TRBJ1-1|.
CSVDLTGIAFF
TGCAGCGTTGATCTTACAGGGATAGCTTTCTTT
>.|TRBV28|TRBJ2-2|TRBD2
CASSLAGGTGELFF
TGTGCCAGCAGTCTAGCGGGGGGAACCGGGGAGCTGTTTTTT
>.|TRBV5-1|TRBJ2-6|TRBD1
CASSPETGAAGANVLTF
TGCGCCAGCAGCCCCGAGACAGGGGCTGCTGGGGCCAACGTCCTGACTTTC
>.|TRBV2|TRBJ2-7|.
CASSESGRGSYEQYF
TGTGCCAGCAGTGAATCGGGCAGGGGTTCCTACGAGCAGTACTTC
>.|TRBV2|TRBJ2-5|.
CASRSQGLQETQYF
TGTGCCAGCCGATCTCAGGGTCTCCAAGAGACCCAGTACTTC
>.|TRBV30|TRBJ1-5|.
CAWSVLKGNQPQHF
TGTGCCTGGAGTGTACTGAAGGGAAATCAGCCCCAGCATTTT
>.|TRBV7-8|TRBJ2-4|TRBD2
CASSRTGDYKNIQYF
TGTGCCAGCAGCAGAACCGGGGACTACAAAAACATTCAGTACTTC
>.|TRBV6-5|TRBJ2-7|.
CASSTAGGPSYEQYF
TGTGCCAGCAGTACGGCCGGGGGCCCCTCCTACGAGCAGTACTTC
>few|TRBV28|TRBJ2-5|.
CASRLSAGQETQYF
TGTGCCAGCAGGCTTTCGGCAGGCCAAGAGACCCAGTACTTC
>.|TRBV5-6|TRBJ2-7|.
CASSLWASDYEQYF
TGTGCCAGCAGCTTGTGGGCTAGCGACTACGAGCAGTACTTC
>.|TRBV10-3|TRBJ2-1|.
CAISEQAPVVVDEQFF
TGTGCCATCAGTGAGCAAGCGCCCGTAGTCGTAGATGAGCAGTTCTTC
>once|TRBV4-1|TRBJ2-7|.
CASSQDQGILGDEQYF
TGCGCCAGCAGCCAAGATCAGGGGATCTTGGGGGACGAGCAGTACTTC
>.|TRBV6-6|TRBJ1-2|TRBD1
CASRGYRGNEGYTF
TGTGCCAGCAGAGGGTACAGGGGGAATGAAGGCTACACCTTC
>.|TRBV14|TRBJ2-7|.
CASSQDRIWQGTAGSTYEQYF
TGTGCCAGCAGCCAAGATCGTATCTGGCAGGGGACAGCGGGCTCTACCTACGAGCAGTACTTC
>.|TRBV9|TRBJ2-1|TRBD1
CASSVNPTDRGGQFF
TGTGCCAGCAGCGTCAACCCAACCGACAGGGGTGGGCAGTTCTTC
>.|TRBV7-3|TRBJ2-1|.
CASSLLPRTYNEQFF
TGTGCCAGCAGCTTATTGCCTAGAACCTACAATGAGCAGTTCTTC
>.|TRBV5-5|TRBJ2-1|.
CASSLGSGWSNEQFF
TGTGCCAGCAGCTTGGGGTCAGGGTGGAGCAATGAGCAGTTCTTC
>few|TRBV6-1|TRBJ1-1|.
CASRIRVNTEAFF
TGTGCCAGCCGGATTAGGGTGAACACTGAAGCTTTCTTT
>.|TRBV7-3|TRBJ2-1|.
CASSLDGATYNEQFF
TGTGCCAGCAGCTTAGACGGGGCAACCTACAATGAGCAGTTCTTC
>.|TRBV5-1|TRBJ1-2|TRBD1
CASSLEGRGTGGSLGYTF
TGCGCCAGCAGCTTGGAGGGGCGTGGGACAGGAGGTTCCCTTGGCTACACCTTC
>.|TRBV7-2|TRBJ2-1|TRBD2
CASSLGLALYNEQFF
TGTGCCAGCAGCTTAGGACTAGCGCTCTACAATGAGCAGTTCTTC
>.|TRBV6-6|TRBJ2-7|TRBD2
CASSYLGTSRVGEQYF
TGTGCCAGCAGTTACCTTGGGACTAGCCGGGTCGGCGAGCAGTACTTC
>.|TRBV27|TRBJ1-1|.
CASSTDSSMNTEAFF
TGTGCCAGCAGTACAGACAGCTCCATGAACACTGAAGCTTTCTTT
>.|TRBV7-9|TRBJ1-1|TRBD1
CASSLAGQRPGTEAFF
TGTGCCAGCAGCTTAGCGGGACAGCGCCCGGGCACTGAAGCTTTCTTT
>.|TRBV12-5|TRBJ1-1|.
CASGGGGEAFF
TGTGCTAGTGGTGGGGGCGGCGAAGCTTTCTTT
>once|TRBV7-2|TRBJ2-2|.
CASSFQDHTGELFF
TGTGCCAGCAGCTTCCAGGACCACACCGGGGAGCTGTTTTTT